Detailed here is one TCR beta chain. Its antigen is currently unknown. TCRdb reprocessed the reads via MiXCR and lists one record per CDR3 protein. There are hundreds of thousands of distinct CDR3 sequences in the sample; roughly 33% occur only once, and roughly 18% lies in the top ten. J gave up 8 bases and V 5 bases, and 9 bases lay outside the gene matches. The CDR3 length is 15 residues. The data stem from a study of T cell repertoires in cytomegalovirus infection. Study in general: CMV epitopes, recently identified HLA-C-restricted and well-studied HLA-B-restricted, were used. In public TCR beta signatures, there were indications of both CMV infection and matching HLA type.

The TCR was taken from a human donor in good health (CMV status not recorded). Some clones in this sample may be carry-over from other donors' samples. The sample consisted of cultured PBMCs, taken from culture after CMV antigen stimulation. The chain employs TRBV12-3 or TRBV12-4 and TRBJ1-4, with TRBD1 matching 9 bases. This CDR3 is CASSQGQGFREKLFF. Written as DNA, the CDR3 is TGTGCCAGCAGTCAAGGACAGGGGTTTCGCGAAAAACTGTTTTTT.